These 26 T cell receptor beta chains were all obtained from the same sample, sequenced in a study of graft-versus-host responses after intestinal transplantation. No antigen is known for these receptors. Sequenced by immunoSEQ multiplex PCR; TCRdb stores in-frame clones only, minus some. The table includes 70,000 to 95,000 clones, roughly 90% detected once. Sequencing used unstimulated CD4+ T cells sorted from spleen or lymph node cells, obtained before intestinal transplant. These receptors all stem from a human donor who received an intestinal transplant.

The chain carries TRBV7-9 and TRBJ1-2; 7 nucleotides agree with TRBD1. V dropped 5 bases and J dropped 4; count of bases not matched to a gene: 10. The CDR3 extends over 15 amino acids. CDR1 is SEHNR and CDR2 is FQNEAQ in the germline V gene (reference sequence). CDR3: CASSTRDSRSYGYTF. CDR3 bases: TGTGCCAGCAGCACCCGGGACAGCAGGTCCTATGGCTACACCTTC.

The J gene is TRBJ1-2, the V gene TRBV19, with 9 bases lining up with TRBD1. The CDR3 is 16 amino acids. The V segment lost 4 bases and the J segment 8 bases; nucleotides outside the gene matches: 14. CDR1 and CDR2 from the germline V gene are LNHDA and SQIVND (reference sequence). CDR3 nucleotide sequence: TGTGCCAGTAGTACAACCGGGACAGGGACGAGGTTGGGCTACACCTTC. It is translated as CASSTTGTGTRLGYTF. Using reference TRBV19 and TRBJ1-2 for the parts outside the CDR3, the full variable domain is DGGITQSPKYLFRKEGQNVTLSCEQNLNHDAMYWYRQDPGQGLRLIYYSQIVNDFQKGDIAEGYSVSREKKESFPLTVTSAQKNPTAFYLCASSTTGTGTRLGYTFGSGTRLTVV.

Note on this clone: A read error may account for a junction end that differs from germline. The rearrangement links TRBV7-7 to TRBJ2-5; the match to TRBD2 covers 8 bases. This CDR3 has 16 residues. Per germline, CDR1 SSHAT and CDR2 FNYEAQ (reference sequence). CDR3 loop: CASSRGGGGTRETQYF. The CDR3 bases are TGTGCTAGCAGCCGGGGTGGCGGGGGGACCCGGGAGACCCAGTACTTC.

The rearrangement links TRBV7-3 to TRBJ1-1, with 7 bases matching TRBD1. The trim removed 1 base at V and 1 base at J, leaving 6 bases unmatched. Germline lookup yields CDR1 SGHTA and CDR2 FQGTGA. The CDR3 loop spans 16 amino acids. CDR3 in amino acids: CASSLNSAGGNTEAFF. CDR3 in DNA: TGTGCCAGCAGCTTAAATTCGGCAGGGGGGAACACTGAAGCTTTCTTT. Full variable domain (remainder filled in from reference TRBV7-3 and TRBJ1-1): GAGVSQTPSNKVTEKGKYVELRCDPISGHTALYWYRQSLGQGPEFLIYFQGTGAADDSGLPNDRFFAVRPEGSVSTLKIQRTERGDSAVYLCASSLNSAGGNTEAFFGQGTRLTVV.

As DNA, the CDR3 is TGTGCCAGTAGTATGAGTTTTAGGGCCGGGGTCGAGCAGTACTTC. Its protein is CASSMSFRAGVEQYF. The chain links TRBV19 to TRBJ2-7; D may be TRBD2 (5 bases). The CDR3 contains 15 residues. V was cut by 3 bases and J by 6 bases, with 18 bases left in between. Germline values: CDR1 LNHDA, CDR2 SQIVND (reference sequence).

This chain links TRBV27 with TRBJ2-3, with D perhaps TRBD2 (6 bases). Trimming took 7 bases from V and 4 from J, leaving 18 bases between them. Looked up from germline, CDR1 is MNHEY and CDR2 is SMNVEV (reference sequence). The CDR3 runs to 15 residues. The CDR3 region is CASTFRGSGADTQYF. The CDR3 DNA follows: TGTGCCAGCACCTTTCGGGGGTCGGGAGCAGATACGCAGTATTTT.

The J gene is TRBJ1-2, the V gene TRBV11-2; unclear D gene. The CDR3 has 12 residues. Germline V CDR1 and CDR2: SGHAT, FQNNGV. The V end lost 0 bases, the J end lost 6 bases, and 5 bases lay between the germline ends. The CDR3 DNA is TGTGCCAGCAGCTTAGAGGGCCATGGCTACACCTTC. It translates to CASSLEGHGYTF.

This chain links TRBV19 with TRBJ1-2, with TRBD1 matching over 7 bases. Trimming at V came to 3 bases and at J to 7 bases, leaving 8 bases not matched to a gene. Germline V lookup: CDR1 LNHDA, CDR2 SQIVND (reference sequence). The CDR3 extends over 14 amino acids. In DNA form, the CDR3 reads TGTGCCAGTAGTATCTCCCGACAGGGCGGTGGCTACACCTTC. Residues: CASSISRQGGGYTF.

The V gene is TRBV9, the J gene TRBJ2-1; 7 nucleotides match TRBD2. The CDR3 extends over 16 amino acids. The V and J ends lost 1 base and 6 bases, in that order; junction bases with no gene match: 10. Germline assignment: CDR1 SGDLS and CDR2 YYNGEE. The CDR3 DNA sequence: TGTGCCAGCAGCGTACAGAGCGGGGTCGCGGTCAATGAGCAGTTCTTC. Translation gives CASSVQSGVAVNEQFF.

The chain recombines TRBV5-1 with TRBJ2-5; possibly TRBD1 for D (5 bases). The germline CDR1 and CDR2 sequences are SGHRS and YFSETQ. The CDR3 loop spans 14 amino acids. V lost 0 bases and J lost 7, with 13 bases in between. The CDR3 reads CASSLAKGVGTQYF. DNA of the CDR3: TGCGCCAGCAGCTTGGCCAAAGGGGTAGGGACCCAGTACTTC. The full variable domain, completed using reference TRBV5-1 and TRBJ2-5, is KAGVTQTPRYLIKTRGQQVTLSCSPISGHRSVSWYQQTPGQGLQFLFEYFSETQRNKGNFPGRFSGRQFSNSRSEMNVSTLELGDSALYLCASSLAKGVGTQYFGPGTRLLVL.

The chain joins TRBV2 to TRBJ2-1, with 8 positions matching TRBD2. The trim removed 7 bases at V and 4 bases at J, leaving 9 bases unmatched. The V gene's germline CDR1 is SNHLY and CDR2 FYNNEI. The CDR3 covers 15 residues. DNA of the CDR3: TGTGCCAGCACCGAGCGGGGGCTCGGGTACAATGAGCAGTTCTTC. It translates to CASTERGLGYNEQFF.

The chain links TRBV10-3 to TRBJ2-1, with 8 bases lining up with TRBD1. V lost 0 bases to trimming and J lost 7 bases; unmatched junction nucleotides: 5. The germline CDR1 and CDR2 sequences are ENHRY and SYGVKD. The CDR3 is 15 residues long. CDR3 amino acids: CAISESRGQGNEQFF. The CDR3, as DNA: TGTGCCATCAGTGAGTCTAGAGGACAGGGAAATGAGCAGTTCTTC.

The CDR3 coding sequence is TGTGCCAGCTCACCACAGTCAGGGACAAACTACAATGAGCAGTTCTTC. It codes for CASSPQSGTNYNEQFF. The chain carries TRBV18 and TRBJ2-1; possible D gene TRBD1, 6 bases. V lost 1 base, J lost 3 bases, and 13 bases lay in between. The CDR3 totals 16 residues. CDR1 is KGHSH, CDR2 LQKENI, per germline.

The chain has TRBV5-1 and TRBJ2-7; 8 nucleotides line up with TRBD2. The V and J ends lost 0 bases and 6 bases, in that order; junction bases with no gene match: 8. This CDR3 has 15 residues. Per germline, CDR1 SGHRS and CDR2 YFSETQ. CDR3 residues: CASSLVASGSTEQYF. Written as DNA, the CDR3 is TGCGCCAGCAGCTTGGTAGCTAGCGGGTCTACCGAGCAGTACTTC. Filled out from reference TRBV5-1 and TRBJ2-7, the complete variable domain reads KAGVTQTPRYLIKTRGQQVTLSCSPISGHRSVSWYQQTPGQGLQFLFEYFSETQRNKGNFPGRFSGRQFSNSRSEMNVSTLELGDSALYLCASSLVASGSTEQYFGPGTRLTVT.

V gene TRBV20-1 combines with J gene TRBJ2-3, with D hard to call. The CDR3 is 11 residues long. V was clipped by 6 bases and J by 2 bases, with 6 bases between them. The germline gives CDR1 DFQATT, CDR2 SNEGSKA (reference sequence). The DNA for the CDR3 is TGCAGTGCCAGGTACACAGATACGCAGTATTTT. Amino acids: CSARYTDTQYF.

The genes are TRBV4-2 and TRBJ2-7; 9 bases fit TRBD1. The CDR3 length is 15 residues. V lost 1 base, J lost 4 bases, and 5 bases stayed unmatched. Germline V lookup: CDR1 LGHNA, CDR2 YNFKEQ. CDR3 coding DNA: TGTGCCAGCAGCCAAGGAGCCGGACAGGGGTACGAGCAGTACTTC. Amino acids: CASSQGAGQGYEQYF.

The chain uses TRBV5-5 and TRBJ1-2; 10 nucleotides line up with TRBD1. Unmatched junction bases numbered 6, after V lost 1 base and J lost 3 bases. The CDR3 covers 16 residues. Germline V gene data show CDR1 as SGHKS and CDR2 as YYEKEE (reference sequence). The CDR3 region has the DNA TGTGCCAGCAGCTTGCAGGGGACAGGGGTTTACTATGGCTACACCTTC. Amino acid sequence: CASSLQGTGVYYGYTF.

The chain is built from TRBV9 and TRBJ2-1; 9 nucleotides agree with TRBD1. V was pared by 3 bases and J by 10 bases, with 11 bases of the junction left unmatched. CDR1 is SGDLS and CDR2 is YYNGEE in the germline V gene. This CDR3 comprises 15 residues. The CDR3 sequence is CASSASGTGLSEQFF. The CDR3 DNA sequence: TGTGCCAGCAGCGCCTCCGGGACAGGGTTAAGCGAGCAGTTCTTC.

V gene TRBV5-1 combines with J gene TRBJ2-7, with 8 bases aligning to TRBD1. CDR1 and CDR2 from the germline V gene are SGHRS and YFSETQ. The CDR3 contains 13 residues. V trimming: 3 bases; J trimming: 4 bases; junction bases outside the gene matches: 3. The CDR3 nucleotides read TGCGCCAGCAGCTGGACAGGGAGTTACGAGCAGTACTTC. This encodes CASSWTGSYEQYF. Filled out from reference TRBV5-1 and TRBJ2-7, the complete variable domain reads KAGVTQTPRYLIKTRGQQVTLSCSPISGHRSVSWYQQTPGQGLQFLFEYFSETQRNKGNFPGRFSGRQFSNSRSEMNVSTLELGDSALYLCASSWTGSYEQYFGPGTRLTVT.

This clone was seen more than once but under ten times. The chain links TRBV6-1 to TRBJ1-6; 7 bases fit TRBD1. Per germline, CDR1 MNHNS and CDR2 SASEGT. J lost 5 bases, V lost 5 bases, and 6 bases had no gene match. This CDR3 is 15 amino acids long. The CDR3 sequence is CASSITGANNSPLHF. CDR3 DNA: TGTGCCAGCAGTATAACAGGGGCGAATAATTCACCCCTCCACTTT.

This chain links TRBV2 with TRBJ1-5; 7 bases line up with TRBD1. The germline CDR1 and CDR2 sequences are SNHLY and FYNNEI. The CDR3 sequence is 15 residues long. Trimming at V came to 7 bases and at J to 7 bases, leaving 13 bases not matched to a gene. The CDR3 loop is CASTTSTGDPQPQHF. The DNA of the CDR3 is TGTGCCAGCACGACCTCTACAGGGGACCCACAGCCCCAGCATTTT. The full variable domain, completed using reference TRBV2 and TRBJ1-5, is EPEVTQTPSHQVTQMGQEVILRCVPISNHLYFYWYRQILGQKVEFLVSFYNNEISEKSEIFDDQFSVERPDGSNFTLKIRSTKLEDSAMYFCASTTSTGDPQPQHFGDGTRLSIL.

The gene calls are TRBV9 and TRBJ1-3, with TRBD1 as a possible D gene (6 bases). This CDR3 region has 12 residues. V was pared by 2 bases and J by 8 bases, with 8 bases between. CDR1 and CDR2 (germline): SGDLS, YYNGEE. The CDR3 reads CASSVRQDTIYF. DNA of the CDR3: TGTGCCAGCAGCGTGAGACAGGACACCATATATTTT.

The chain is built from TRBV5-4 and TRBJ2-7, with TRBD1 matching 7 bases. The CDR3 has 15 amino acids. Trimming at V came to 4 bases and at J to 0 bases, leaving 7 bases not matched to a gene. The germline V gene has CDR1 SGHNT and CDR2 YYREEE (reference sequence). CDR3 in DNA: TGTGCCAGCAGCCCCCGACAGGGAAGCTCCTACGAGCAGTACTTC. Translation gives CASSPRQGSSYEQYF.

The chain recombines TRBV5-5 with TRBJ1-2, with D unresolved. Trimming cost V 1 base and J 4 bases, with 14 bases left between them. This CDR3 region has 15 residues. Germline CDR1 reads SGHKS; CDR2 reads YYEKEE (reference sequence). The CDR3, as DNA: TGTGCCAGCAGCTTGATATCCACGGTCTTCTATGGCTACACCTTC. The encoded protein is CASSLISTVFYGYTF.

V usage is TRBV29-1 and J usage is TRBJ2-3; 10 bases line up with TRBD1. The length of the CDR3 is 15 residues. CDR1 and CDR2 from the germline V gene are SQVTM and ANQGSEA. The trim removed 6 bases at V and 5 bases at J, leaving 11 bases unmatched. The CDR3 bases are TGCAGCGTAGGCGCGGGACAGGGGCGGGGAGATACGCAGTATTTT. As protein: CSVGAGQGRGDTQYF.

The chain is built from TRBV25-1 and TRBJ1-2, with D hard to call. Trimming took 2 bases from V and 6 from J, leaving 10 bases between them. The length of the CDR3 is 13 residues. CDR1 is MGHDK, CDR2 SYGVNS, per germline. The CDR3: CASSESEGHGYTF. CDR3 in DNA: TGTGCCAGCAGTGAAAGTGAGGGCCATGGCTACACCTTC.